This T cell receptor beta chain was captured by sequencing in a study of T-cell reconstitution after alpha-beta-depleted transplantation in children (dated by TCRdb to about 2016). Concerning the study at large: The study quantitatively tracked T-cell immune reconstitution after TCRalphabeta/CD19-depleted allogeneic hematopoietic cell transplantation in children using TCR repertoire profiling.

Read against the paper, the sample's treatment or condition label means: allogeneic hematopoietic cell transplantation with graft depleted of TCRalphabeta T cells and CD19 B cells. The children who served as transplant recipients had been given grafts of TCRalphabeta/CD19-depleted allogeneic hematopoietic cells. Paper-wide results and their limitations: About two months after transplant, the apparently early recovery of alphabetaT-cell counts reportedly depended on just several hundred clones that had expanded rapidly and came from non-depleted graft cells. Over the following months the frequencies of hyperexpanded clones went down, and after one year T-cell counts and TCRbeta diversity were mostly credited to newly produced T cells. The high TCRbeta diversity at day 60 in some patients was ascribed to recipient T cells and intrathymic progenitors that had survived conditioning.

CDR1 and CDR2 (MNHNS, SASEGT) derive from the germline V gene. Measured from the cysteine to the phenylalanine, the CDR3 is 14 residues long. The only DNA kept is the CDR3, 42 bases in frame from the first base. Library construction relied on PCR. Sequencing used an Illumina HiSeq 2500. TCR libraries were prepared with molecular barcoding, using unique molecular identifiers to normalize TCRbeta repertoire quantification. TCRdb handled the public reads itself, with Q25 trimming in fastp and clone calling in MiXCR, and kept productive beta chains. All rows with the same CDR3 protein become a single entry with the most common DNA and genes. Recorded for this sample are under 150,000 distinct CDR3 sequences; around a tenth of them occurred a single time. The ten largest clones represent less than 25% of the sample. This clonotype has just a few counts. Its cognate antigen has yet to be identified. Qualities for individual bases were not recorded, and no much larger clone is one base off.

Sequenced material: PBMCs, mostly from graft donor cells, taken 180 days after TCRalphabeta/CD19-depleted stem cell transplant. The V and J segments used are TRBV6-1 and TRBJ2-7; 8 central bases correspond to TRBD2. The sequence was collected from a girl less than two years old who had a stem cell transplant for combined immunodeficiency, so the T cells may come from the graft donor. The CDR3 has the sequence CAAGGGTIPTQQYF. At the DNA level, the sequence is TGTGCGGCGGGGGGAGGGACTATACCTACGCAGCAGTACTTC.